The 18 T cell receptor beta chains presented below share a single source sample, sequenced in a study of shared clonotypes between healthy human individuals. The method was immunoSEQ multiplex PCR; TCRdb's version includes in-frame clones alone and lacks a portion of them. The data contain over 850,000 clones, approximately 80% of them singletons. Input material: memory CD4+ T cells from PBMCs. The subset was: CD45RA-negative fraction. These receptors were taken from a man aged 18 to 35 in good health. Some clones in this sample may be carry-over from other donors' samples.

This rearrangement joins TRBV9 to TRBJ2-5, with D maybe TRBD2 (5 bases). Germline V gene sequence: CDR1 SGDLS, CDR2 YYNGEE. Trimming took 4 bases from V and 2 from J, leaving 12 bases between them. CDR3 length: 14 residues. CDR3 DNA sequence: TGTGCCAGCAGCATAGGGAGCGGTCAAGAGACCCAGTACTTC. It is translated as CASSIGSGQETQYF.

V is TRBV28 and J is TRBJ2-2, with TRBD1 matching over 9 bases. Germline trimming cut 3 bases from V and 6 bases from J; bases unmatched to any gene: 5. The CDR3 consists of 15 residues. Germline V gene data show CDR1 as MDHEN and CDR2 as SYDVKM. The CDR3 DNA is TGTGCCAGCAGTTTGGGGACAGGGAAGGCCGGGGAGCTGTTTTTT. It specifies CASSLGTGKAGELFF.

The genes are TRBV19 and TRBJ1-1; TRBD1 is a possible D gene (6 bases). The CDR3 contains 15 residues. Looked up from germline, CDR1 is LNHDA and CDR2 is SQIVND (reference sequence). Trimming took 9 bases from V and 10 from J, leaving 27 bases between them. CDR3 region: CASASGDPPLRRAFF. As DNA, the CDR3 is TGTGCCAGCGCTTCAGGGGACCCCCCTCTTCGAAGAGCTTTCTTT.

The V and J genes are TRBV2 and TRBJ1-6; D is perhaps TRBD1 (5 bases). V was pared by 8 bases and J by 0 bases, with 8 bases between. Germline lookup yields CDR1 SNHLY and CDR2 FYNNEI. This CDR3 has 14 residues. This CDR3 is CASGDSSYNSPLHF. CDR3 nucleotide sequence: TGTGCCAGCGGCGACAGCTCCTATAATTCACCCCTCCACTTT. The full variable domain, rest sourced from reference TRBV2 and TRBJ1-6, is EPEVTQTPSHQVTQMGQEVILRCVPISNHLYFYWYRQILGQKVEFLVSFYNNEISEKSEIFDDQFSVERPDGSNFTLKIRSTKLEDSAMYFCASGDSSYNSPLHFGNGTRLTVT.

The table lists this clone with a few counts. Other nucleotide sequences in the sample specify the same CDR3. V usage is TRBV2 and J usage is TRBJ1-2, with 8 bases lining up with TRBD1. CDR3 length: 14 amino acids. In germline, CDR1 is SNHLY, CDR2 FYNNEI. J was trimmed by 4 bases and V by 7 bases; bases with no gene match: 8. The DNA of the CDR3 is TGTGCCAGCACGAGCGGACAGGGAAGCTATGGCTACACCTTC. Its protein product is CASTSGQGSYGYTF.

As to this clone: In the same sample, other DNA sequences code for this CDR3. This chain joins TRBV7-2 and TRBJ2-5, with D possibly TRBD1 on 5 matching bases. The DNA matches TRBJ2-7 better at its end, which makes the J call doubtful. The CDR3 contains 16 residues. From germline, CDR1 is SGHTA and CDR2 FQGNSA. Here the CDR3 reads CASSLSYSLGAYEQYF. The CDR3 DNA sequence: TGTGCCAGCAGCTTATCTTACTCCCTAGGGGCATACGAGCAGTACTTC.

The chain couples TRBV29-1 to TRBJ2-3; 9 bases match TRBD2. Germline CDR1 and CDR2: SQVTM and ANQGSEA. Trimming removed 8 bases from V and 1 base from J; junction bases left unmatched: 4. There are 13 residues in the CDR3. The CDR3: CSTGLAGTDTQYF. The CDR3 bases are TGCAGCACGGGACTAGCTGGCACAGATACGCAGTATTTT.

This clone showed up just a few times. The CDR3 here is CASSVGGPAEAFF. CDR3 DNA: TGTGCCAGCAGCGTGGGGGGGCCCGCTGAAGCTTTCTTT. J is TRBJ1-1 and V is TRBV9; TRBD1 might be the D (6 bases). The V and J ends lost 2 bases and 6 bases respectively, with 11 bases between them. The CDR3 consists of 13 residues. CDR1 SGDLS and CDR2 YYNGEE come from the germline V gene.

This clone was seen a handful of times. Other DNA sequences from this sample encode an identical CDR3 as well. CDR3 DNA sequence: TGTGCCAGCAGTTTTCGGGGCTACGAGCAGTACTTC. This codes for CASSFRGYEQYF. This chain links TRBV28 with TRBJ2-7, with D tentatively TRBD2 (5 bases). Germline V gene sequence: CDR1 MDHEN, CDR2 SYDVKM. V lost 3 bases to trimming and J lost 3 bases, with 6 bases between them. The CDR3 extends over 12 amino acids.

V gene TRBV4-1 combines with J gene TRBJ2-7, with 8 bases lining up with TRBD2. Germline V gene sequence: CDR1 MGHRA, CDR2 YSYEKL. The ends lost 1 base at V and 1 base at J; junction bases unmatched: 3. The CDR3 length is 15 residues. The CDR3 sequence: CASSQAPSGSYEQYF. CDR3 nucleotides: TGCGCCAGCAGCCAAGCGCCTAGCGGGTCCTACGAGCAGTACTTC.

The gene calls are TRBV28 and TRBJ2-4, with 9 bases lining up with TRBD1. The trim removed 4 bases at V and 7 bases at J, leaving 8 bases unmatched. The V gene's germline CDR1 is MDHEN and CDR2 SYDVKM. The CDR3 is made up of 15 amino acids. In DNA, the CDR3 is TGTGCCAGCAGTTCCGCCGGGACAGGGAGGAACATTCAGTACTTC. This gives the protein CASSSAGTGRNIQYF.

This clone has just one count. This chain uses TRBV7-3 with TRBJ2-2, with a possible D match to TRBD2 (6 bases). Germline CDR1 is SGHTA and CDR2 is FQGTGA. V was trimmed by 2 bases and J by 7 bases, leaving 11 bases between them. The CDR3 runs 14 residues. CDR3 residues: CASSLQPSVGELFF. Written as DNA, the CDR3 is TGTGCCAGCAGCTTACAGCCTAGCGTCGGGGAGCTGTTTTTT. The variable domain in full, with the rest retrieved from reference TRBV7-3 and TRBJ2-2, is GAGVSQTPSNKVTEKGKYVELRCDPISGHTALYWYRQSLGQGPEFLIYFQGTGAADDSGLPNDRFFAVRPEGSVSTLKIQRTERGDSAVYLCASSLQPSVGELFFGEGSRLTVL.

The V and J genes are TRBV18 and TRBJ2-7; 8 bases match TRBD1. Germline values: CDR1 KGHSH, CDR2 LQKENI. V trimming: 6 bases; J trimming: 2 bases; junction bases outside the gene matches: 3. This CDR3 is 13 amino acids long. The CDR3 DNA sequence: TGTGCCAGCTCGTCGACAGGGGCCTACGAGCAGTACTTC. Encoded protein: CASSSTGAYEQYF. Together with reference TRBV18 and TRBJ2-7, the CDR3 gives the full variable domain: NAGVMQNPRHLVRRRGQEARLRCSPMKGHSHVYWYRQLPEEGLKFMVYLQKENIIDESGMPKERFSAEFPKEGPSILRIQQVVRGDSAAYFCASSSTGAYEQYFGPGTRLTVT.

The chain combines TRBV10-3 with TRBJ1-1, with a tentative D call TRBD1 (6 bases). Germline CDR1 and CDR2: ENHRY and SYGVKD. The CDR3 covers 12 residues. Trimming took 6 bases from V and 7 from J, leaving 12 bases between them. The CDR3 reads CAISPQGSEAFF. The CDR3 nucleotides read TGTGCCATCAGCCCTCAGGGGAGTGAAGCTTTCTTT.

The chain employs TRBV5-3 and TRBJ2-7; 8 bases line up with TRBD1. TRBV5-3 is an open reading frame, and its role is uncertain. The CDR3 has 14 residues. V lost 5 bases to trimming and J lost 4 bases; unmatched junction nucleotides: 8. The CDR3 sequence: CARREQGGKYEQYF. The CDR3 DNA reads as TGTGCCAGAAGGGAACAGGGGGGAAAGTACGAGCAGTACTTC.

The chain links TRBV28 to TRBJ1-2, with 8 bases lining up with TRBD1. V dropped 5 bases and J dropped 0; count of bases not matched to a gene: 5. This CDR3 contains 15 residues. Germline CDR1 reads MDHEN; CDR2 reads SYDVKM. CDR3 nucleotides: TGTGCCAGCAGTACAGGGGGGGGATCTAACTATGGCTACACCTTC. This translates into CASSTGGGSNYGYTF.

The chain carries TRBV5-1 and TRBJ2-2; possible D gene TRBD2, 5 bases. The germline gives CDR1 SGHRS, CDR2 YFSETQ. The CDR3 totals 17 residues. Between the trimmed V and J ends, which lost 0 bases and 6 bases, there was a span of 18 bases. CDR3: CASSLVGQNSGAGELFF. As DNA, the CDR3 is TGCGCCAGCAGCTTGGTAGGGCAGAACAGCGGAGCCGGGGAGCTGTTTTTT.

The V call is TRBV28, the J call TRBJ2-2, with D perhaps given as TRBD1 or TRBD2 (5 bases each). This CDR3 comprises 17 residues. Germline V gene sequence: CDR1 MDHEN, CDR2 SYDVKM. Trimming shortened V by 10 bases and J by 6 bases, and 27 bases separated the two germline ends. The CDR3, as DNA: TGTGCCATAGGGGCCCGGGCGGGTCAGTGGGCTGCCGGGGAGCTGTTTTTT. It codes for CAIGARAGQWAAGELFF.